These 15 T cell receptor beta chains share one sample of origin, sequenced in a study of CD8 T cells in ankylosing spondylitis. The antigens for these receptors are not known. TCRdb re-derived calls from the 5' RACE reads in MiXCR, one entry per CDR3 protein. The sample lists fewer than 750,000 distinct CDR3 sequences; about 20% were seen once. Study outcomes and limitations: Seemingly characteristic of ankylosing spondylitis blood was a TCR beta motif consisting of several highly homologous variants.

Sequencing used blood, either unsorted or a sorted T cell fraction (not recorded which). These receptors all come from a male donor with ankylosing spondylitis.

This clonotype was detected only a few times. The V and J genes are TRBV20-1 and TRBJ2-3, with a weak D call TRBD2 (7 bases). The germline V gene has CDR1 DFQATT and CDR2 SNEGSKA (reference sequence). This CDR3 is built from 16 residues. Trimming took 2 bases from V and 2 from J, leaving 17 bases between them. The CDR3, as DNA: TGCAGTGCTAGACGCCTGATGGCGGGGGCCACAGATACGCAGTATTTT. It encodes CSARRLMAGATDTQYF.

This rearrangement joins TRBV4-1 to TRBJ2-2; the D call may be TRBD1 or TRBD2 (5 bases each). The CDR3 is made up of 16 amino acids. The V gene's germline CDR1 is MGHRA and CDR2 YSYEKL. V was clipped by 0 bases and J by 2 bases, with 10 bases between them. The CDR3 is CASSQEGAGNTGELFF. Here the CDR3 DNA reads TGCGCCAGCAGCCAAGAAGGGGCGGGCAACACCGGGGAGCTGTTTTTT.

The chain links TRBV4-3 to TRBJ2-1; 12 bases line up with TRBD2. V gave up 3 bases and J gave up 7 bases; unmatched junction bases: 10. This CDR3 has 17 residues. Germline CDR1 and CDR2: LGHNA and YSLEER. CDR3 residues: CASSQETATSGRNEQFF. The CDR3 DNA is TGCGCCAGCAGCCAGGAGACGGCGACTAGCGGGAGAAATGAGCAGTTCTTC.

The chain links TRBV13 to TRBJ2-7; a possible D gene is TRBD1 (6 bases). This CDR3 region has 14 residues. Germline CDR1 reads PRHDT; CDR2 reads FYEKMQ (reference sequence). V lost 5 bases to trimming and J lost 3 bases, with 14 bases between them. The CDR3: CASSGNRVRYEQYF. Here the CDR3 DNA reads TGTGCCAGCAGCGGAAACAGGGTACGCTACGAGCAGTACTTC.

The CDR3 protein is CASSSSPSGTVSEQFF. CDR3 nucleotide sequence: TGTGCCAGCAGCTCTTCTCCTAGCGGGACTGTTAGTGAGCAGTTCTTC. The chain joins TRBV7-8 to TRBJ2-1; 9 bases line up with TRBD2. The junction had 13 bases not matched to a gene; V was cut back by 4 bases and J by 9 bases. CDR1 is SGHVS, CDR2 FQNEAQ, per germline. CDR3 size: 16 residues.

The table lists this clonotype with many counts. The V call is TRBV28, the J call TRBJ2-7; TRBD1 aligns across 12 bases. Looked up from germline, CDR1 is MDHEN and CDR2 is SYDVKM. V was clipped by 5 bases and J by 5 bases; unmatched bases: 4. The CDR3 spans 14 residues. CDR3 bases: TGTGCCAGCAGTCTAGGGACAGGGGGCGACGAGCAGTACTTC. It translates to CASSLGTGGDEQYF.

This clonotype has a handful of counts. The rearrangement uses TRBV29-1 and TRBJ2-1; 10 bases map to TRBD1. Germline CDR1 is SQVTM and CDR2 is ANQGSEA. Trimming cost V 0 bases and J 7 bases; bases outside gene matches: 9. The length of the CDR3 is 16 residues. CDR3 coding DNA: TGCAGCGTTGAAGATGGGGGACAGGGGAGGTGGAATGAGCAGTTCTTC. It specifies CSVEDGGQGRWNEQFF.

V usage is TRBV2 and J usage is TRBJ2-1; D unclear. Germline V gene data show CDR1 as SNHLY and CDR2 as FYNNEI. Trimming removed 2 bases at V and 6 bases at J, with 11 bases between. CDR3 length equals 14 residues. The CDR3 reads CASSEYVVPNEQFF. The CDR3 DNA reads as TGTGCCAGCAGTGAATATGTGGTCCCCAATGAGCAGTTCTTC.

About this clonotype itself: At one end the junction does not follow the germline gene, possibly because of a read error. The J gene is TRBJ1-3, the V gene TRBV4-1, with D unresolved. Per germline, CDR1 MGHRA and CDR2 YSYEKL. The CDR3 extends over 15 amino acids. The CDR3: CASSQGESSGTTIYF. The CDR3 DNA reads as TGCGCCAGCAGCCAAGGGGAATCCTCTGGAACCACCATATATTTT.

This clonotype was counted between two and nine times. The genes are TRBV11-3 and TRBJ2-7, with 8 bases fitting TRBD1. V was pared by 5 bases and J by 2 bases, with 8 bases of the junction left unmatched. Germline CDR1 reads SGHNT; CDR2 reads YENEEA. The CDR3 runs 15 residues. In nucleotides, the CDR3 is TGTGCCAGCAGCCCAAGTGCAGGGGGCACCTACGAGCAGTACTTC. It is translated as CASSPSAGGTYEQYF.

The chain has TRBV20-1 and TRBJ1-2, with D possibly being TRBD1 (5 bases). V was clipped by 1 base and J by 3 bases, with 9 bases between them. Germline CDR1 is DFQATT and CDR2 is SNEGSKA (reference sequence). The CDR3 length is 13 residues. CDR3 protein: CSARGGSDYGYTF. CDR3 in DNA: TGCAGTGCTAGAGGGGGGTCCGACTATGGCTACACCTTC.

The sample holds a few counts of this clonotype. The chain joins TRBV20-1 to TRBJ2-1, with TRBD2 matching 8 bases. The V gene end was trimmed by 6 bases and the J gene end by 0 bases; junction bases not matched to a gene: 16. CDR1 and CDR2 from the germline V gene are DFQATT and SNEGSKA (reference sequence). The CDR3 loop spans 18 amino acids. CDR3 region: CSARGGTHGGSSYNEQFF. As DNA, the CDR3 is TGCAGTGCCCGGGGGGGGACTCATGGGGGAAGCTCCTACAATGAGCAGTTCTTC.

The CDR3 loop reads CASSVDDGTSGRAKNIQYF. The CDR3 DNA sequence: TGTGCCAGCAGCGTAGATGACGGGACTAGCGGGAGGGCCAAAAACATTCAGTACTTC. The chain carries TRBV9 and TRBJ2-4; 15 bases fit TRBD2. V trimming: 0 bases; J trimming: 1 base; junction bases outside the gene matches: 5. The CDR3 runs 19 residues. CDR1 is SGDLS, CDR2 YYNGEE, per germline.

This clonotype was seen more than once but under ten times. The chain employs TRBV12-3 or TRBV12-4 and TRBJ2-2; unclear D gene. This CDR3 spans 14 amino acids. V lost 8 bases, J lost 2 bases, and 12 bases lay in between. The CDR3 sequence: CASGGLSNTGELFF. The CDR3 DNA follows: TGTGCCAGCGGTGGGTTGTCAAACACCGGGGAGCTGTTTTTT.

This clonotype came up a few times. This chain joins TRBV19 and TRBJ2-1; TRBD2 is a possible D gene (6 bases). The germline CDR1 and CDR2 sequences are LNHDA and SQIVND (reference sequence). V shed 7 bases and J shed 2 bases, with 18 bases lying between them. CDR3 size: 16 residues. CDR3 sequence (DNA): TGTGCCAGTACCCAGGCCCGGGGCGGGGCCTACAATGAGCAGTTCTTC. Its protein product is CASTQARGGAYNEQFF.